A selection of T cell receptor beta chains follows, all from one sample in a study of blood T cell repertoires in COVID-19. Only in-frame clones appear in the TCRdb table, and some are missing; sequencing was by immunoSEQ multiplex PCR. The sample shows around 240,000 clones, roughly 82% of them seen only once. Sequencing was performed on peripheral blood. These receptors were collected from a woman aged 40 to 50 who had recovered from COVID-19. Each CDR3 is given with its conserved first and last residue. D genes are given only for firm matches. Rows may omit the clone size; those that give it use once, few, many or a size class.

V gene: TRBV7-2
D gene: -
clone size: -
CDR3 protein: CASSVRQESYEQYF

V gene: TRBV12-3/TRBV12-4
D gene: -
clone size: -
CDR3 protein: CASTPGGADTQYF

V gene: TRBV14
D gene: TRBD2
clone size: -
CDR3 protein: CASSPLAGGNNEQFF

V gene: TRBV19
D gene: -
clone size: -
CDR3 protein: CASTPPWGRDIDYGYTF

V gene: TRBV9
D gene: TRBD2
clone size: -
CDR3 protein: CASGGAGGFADTQYF

V gene: TRBV27
D gene: TRBD1
clone size: -
CDR3 protein: CASGGQGAYYGYTF

V gene: TRBV7-2
D gene: -
clone size: -
CDR3 protein: CASSTRTDGNTIYF

V gene: TRBV7-2
D gene: TRBD1
clone size: -
CDR3 protein: CASSPTGGGTYNSPLHF

V gene: TRBV12-3/TRBV12-4
D gene: -
clone size: -
CDR3 protein: CASSETYYEQYF

V gene: TRBV9
D gene: -
clone size: -
CDR3 protein: CASSVGEGAGSSYEQYF

V gene: TRBV19
D gene: -
clone size: -
CDR3 protein: CASSVTTGTGNTIYF

V gene: TRBV6-2/TRBV6-3
D gene: TRBD1
clone size: -
CDR3 protein: CASSPGTGIGSYEQYF

V gene: TRBV7-2
D gene: -
clone size: -
CDR3 protein: CASSLPGTYEQYF

V gene: TRBV7-2
D gene: -
clone size: once
CDR3 protein: CASSFFGTQNSPLHF

V gene: TRBV6-2/TRBV6-3
D gene: -
clone size: -
CDR3 protein: CASSSPASGADTQYF

V gene: TRBV11-3
D gene: -
clone size: -
CDR3 protein: CASSLQDTQYF

V gene: TRBV4-1
D gene: -
clone size: -
CDR3 protein: CASSQDRLGAFSGNTIYF

V gene: TRBV7-2
D gene: TRBD2
clone size: -
CDR3 protein: CASSARLAGGADTQYF

V gene: TRBV4-3
D gene: -
clone size: -
CDR3 protein: CASSQETGPWEQYF

V gene: TRBV5-1
D gene: -
clone size: once
CDR3 protein: CASRVREGDTQYF

V gene: TRBV20-1
D gene: -
clone size: -
CDR3 protein: CSASAGGSNQPQHF

V gene: TRBV4-3
D gene: -
clone size: -
CDR3 protein: CASSRGTSSYNEQFF

V gene: TRBV6-5
D gene: -
clone size: -
CDR3 protein: CASSPGLSTDTQYF

V gene: TRBV6-5
D gene: -
clone size: -
CDR3 protein: CASSMTGYPYGYTF

V gene: TRBV7-9
D gene: TRBD1
clone size: -
CDR3 protein: CASSPGTGYEKLFF

V gene: TRBV4-3
D gene: TRBD2
clone size: -
CDR3 protein: CASSGRVGYEQYF

V gene: TRBV7-8
D gene: TRBD2
clone size: many
CDR3 protein: CASSSTSGGTYEQYF

V gene: TRBV2
D gene: -
clone size: -
CDR3 protein: CASSATTTLTDTQYF

V gene: TRBV3-1/TRBV3-2
D gene: -
clone size: -
CDR3 protein: CASSLRGGGELFF

V gene: TRBV4-3
D gene: -
clone size: -
CDR3 protein: CASSQDRGNYGYTF